This TCR beta chain is drawn from a study of blood T cell repertoires in COVID-19. Looking at the study overall: The United States, Italy and Spain provided the acute and convalescent COVID-19 samples.

Clones were read by immunoSEQ multiplex PCR, and TCRdb kept only the in-frame ones, dropping some. Seen here are some 200,000 clones, around 80% observed once, and the top ten hold around 13%. Enrollment of patients from Seattle took place during active infection, with longitudinal follow-up. V was pared by 5 bases and J by 3 bases, with 8 bases of the junction left unmatched. Germline-derived CDR1 and CDR2 are SGHTA and FQGNSA. The CDR3 is 15 amino acids. The rearrangement uses TRBV7-2 and TRBJ1-2, with 8 nucleotides matching TRBD1. This receptor was identified in a woman between 65 and 79 years old with COVID-19, enrolled during active disease. The source material was peripheral blood. The CDR3 DNA is TGTGCCAGCAGCCCTAGGACAGGGTGGGACTATGGCTACACCTTC. Its translation is CASSPRTGWDYGYTF.